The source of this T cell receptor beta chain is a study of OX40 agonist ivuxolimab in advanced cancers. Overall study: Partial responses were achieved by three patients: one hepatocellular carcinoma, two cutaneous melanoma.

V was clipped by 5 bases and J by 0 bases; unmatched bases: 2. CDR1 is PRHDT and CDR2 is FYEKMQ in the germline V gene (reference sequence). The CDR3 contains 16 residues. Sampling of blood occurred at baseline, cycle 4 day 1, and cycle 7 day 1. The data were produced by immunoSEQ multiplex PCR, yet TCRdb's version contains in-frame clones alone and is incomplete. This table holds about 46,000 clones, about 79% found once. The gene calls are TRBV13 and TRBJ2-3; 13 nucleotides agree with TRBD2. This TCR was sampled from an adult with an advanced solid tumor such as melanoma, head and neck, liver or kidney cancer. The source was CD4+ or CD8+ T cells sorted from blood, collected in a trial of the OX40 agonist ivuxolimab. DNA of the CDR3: TGTGCCAGCAGCCGGACTAGCGGGGGAAGCACAGATACGCAGTATTTT. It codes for CASSRTSGGSTDTQYF. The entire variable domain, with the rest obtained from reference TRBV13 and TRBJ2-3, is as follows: AAGVIQSPRHLIKEKRETATLKCYPIPRHDTVYWYQQGPGQDPQFLISFYEKMQSDKGSIPDRFSAQQFSDYHSELNMSSLELGDSALYFCASSRTSGGSTDTQYFGPGTRLTVL.